This is a list of T cell receptor beta chains from one sample in a study of vaccination effects on CD4 cells after COVID-19. This table comes from immunoSEQ multiplex PCR, and its TCRdb copy is limited to in-frame clones, with some not included. The data hold 45,000 to 70,000 clones, with around 76% observed a single time. Their target antigens are unknown. Sequenced here: CD4+ T cells from PBMCs cultured with HIV peptides, sampled before COVID-19 vaccination. Receptors originate from a human donor who had a prior SARS-CoV-2 infection. The CDR3 runs from the conserved cysteine through the conserved F or W. Fields, in order: V gene, clone size, J gene, D gene, CDR3 DNA, CDR3 protein. D genes are given only for firm matches. Clone size is stated in some rows and not others, as once, few, many or a class when expanded.

V: TRBV19
size: .
J: TRBJ1-3
D: .
DNA: TGTGCCAGTCACGCCGGGGGTGCTGGAAACACCATATATTTT
CDR3: CASHAGGAGNTIYF

V: TRBV27
size: .
J: TRBJ2-2
D: .
DNA: TGTGCCAGCAGTTTATTTGGATTCTACACCGGGGAGCTGTTTTTT
CDR3: CASSLFGFYTGELFF

V: TRBV6-6
size: .
J: TRBJ1-1
D: TRBD1
DNA: TGTGCCAGCAGCCCCGACAGGGGGCGCGGGAACACTGAAGCTTTCTTT
CDR3: CASSPDRGRGNTEAFF

V: TRBV21-1
size: .
J: TRBJ2-4
D: .
DNA: TGTGCCAGCAGCAAAGTTCTCCCTACAAAAGAAAACATTCAGTACTTC
CDR3: CASSKVLPTKENIQYF

V: TRBV6-6
size: .
J: TRBJ2-1
D: .
DNA: TGTGCCAGCAGTCCCATAGGGGGAGGGAGGGCCTGGGGCAATGAGCAGTTCTTC
CDR3: CASSPIGGGRAWGNEQFF

V: TRBV6-2/TRBV6-3
size: .
J: TRBJ1-3
D: .
DNA: TGTGCCAGCAGTTACTCTCGGAGAGGACAGAAATCTGGAAACACCATATATTTT
CDR3: CASSYSRRGQKSGNTIYF

V: TRBV11-2
size: .
J: TRBJ2-1
D: .
DNA: TGTGCCAGCAGCTTATACGACGGGACCGGCTTCTTC
CDR3: CASSLYDGTGFF

V: TRBV7-9
size: .
J: TRBJ1-1
D: .
DNA: TGTGCCAGCAGCTTTTCGGCAAGTTCCACTGAAGCTTTCTTT
CDR3: CASSFSASSTEAFF

V: TRBV7-8
size: .
J: TRBJ2-1
D: TRBD1
DNA: TGTGCCAGCAGCTTAGGGTGGGGACAGGGTGGCAATGAGCAGTTCTTC
CDR3: CASSLGWGQGGNEQFF

V: TRBV7-2
size: .
J: TRBJ1-2
D: TRBD1
DNA: TGTGCCAGCAGCTTAGGATCGTTACAGGGGAATGGCTACACCTTC
CDR3: CASSLGSLQGNGYTF

V: TRBV5-4
size: .
J: TRBJ2-7
D: TRBD2
DNA: TGTGCCAGCAGCTTGTTTCGGGGGGACGACGAGCAGTACTTC
CDR3: CASSLFRGDDEQYF

V: TRBV5-1
size: .
J: TRBJ2-7
D: .
DNA: TGCGCCAGCAGCTTGGTGGGAGCGGAGTTCTCATACGAGCAGTACTTC
CDR3: CASSLVGAEFSYEQYF

V: TRBV5-1
size: .
J: TRBJ1-1
D: TRBD1
DNA: TGCGCCAGCAGCTTGGTTGGGACAGCCCTTGAAGCTTTCTTT
CDR3: CASSLVGTALEAFF

V: TRBV6-6
size: .
J: TRBJ2-1
D: TRBD2
DNA: TGTGCCAGCAGTTCCCGTGGGGGGGAGCGGAATGAGCAGTTCTTC
CDR3: CASSSRGGERNEQFF

V: TRBV20-1
size: few
J: TRBJ2-7
D: TRBD1
DNA: TGCAGTGCTAGTTTGGGAACAGGGGGGCGCGAGCAGTACTTC
CDR3: CSASLGTGGREQYF

V: TRBV9
size: .
J: TRBJ2-7
D: TRBD1
DNA: TGTGCCAGCAGCGTAGAACCCACAGGGGCAGTATACGAGCAGTACTTC
CDR3: CASSVEPTGAVYEQYF

V: TRBV13
size: .
J: TRBJ2-7
D: .
DNA: TGTGCCAGCAGGTCATCGACAGGTTTCTCCTACGAGCAGTACTTC
CDR3: CASRSSTGFSYEQYF

V: TRBV2
size: .
J: TRBJ2-7
D: .
DNA: TGTGCCAGCAGGGGAGAAACAGGGACCGAGCAGTACTTC
CDR3: CASRGETGTEQYF

V: TRBV11-3
size: .
J: TRBJ2-3
D: .
DNA: TGTGCCAGCAGCTTGGGTCAAACTAGCACAGATACGCAGTATTTT
CDR3: CASSLGQTSTDTQYF

V: TRBV5-1
size: .
J: TRBJ2-1
D: .
DNA: TGCGCCAGCAGCTTGACAGGGTTTGGCTACAATGAGCAGTTCTTC
CDR3: CASSLTGFGYNEQFF

V: TRBV6-5
size: .
J: TRBJ2-6
D: .
DNA: TGTGCCAGCCGGGGATCGACCGCTGGGGCCAACGTCCTGACTTTC
CDR3: CASRGSTAGANVLTF

V: TRBV11-2
size: .
J: TRBJ2-7
D: TRBD2
DNA: TGTGCCAGCAGCTGGAGGAGGGCTAGCGGGAGGGCCGACGAGCAGTACTTC
CDR3: CASSWRRASGRADEQYF

V: TRBV10-3
size: .
J: TRBJ1-5
D: .
DNA: TGTGCCATCAGTCCTCGGGGCTCGGGAGATCAGCCCCAGCATTTT
CDR3: CAISPRGSGDQPQHF

V: TRBV20-1
size: .
J: TRBJ2-7
D: .
DNA: TGCAGTGCTAGTGGGGGGCCGAGCTCCTACGAGCAGTACTTC
CDR3: CSASGGPSSYEQYF

V: TRBV4-1
size: .
J: TRBJ2-1
D: .
DNA: TGCGCCAGCAGCCAAGAAGTAGCTACCTACAATGAGCAGTTCTTC
CDR3: CASSQEVATYNEQFF

V: TRBV5-1
size: once
J: TRBJ2-5
D: .
DNA: TGCGCCAGCAGCCTCATGGACCTCGGGGGCTCTGGGGGAGGGGAGACCCAGTACTTC
CDR3: CASSLMDLGGSGGGETQYF

V: TRBV6-5
size: .
J: TRBJ1-1
D: .
DNA: TGTGCCAGCAGTTACTCGTCTACCGGGTTGGACACTGAAGCTTTCTTT
CDR3: CASSYSSTGLDTEAFF

V: TRBV5-1
size: .
J: TRBJ2-3
D: TRBD1
DNA: TGCGCCAGCAGCGAGGGACAGGGGGCCCCAGATACGCAGTATTTT
CDR3: CASSEGQGAPDTQYF